These 21 T cell receptor beta chains were sequenced from one sample in a study of human T cells and chemical hapten exposure. Using its own MiXCR run on the RACE reads, TCRdb lists one record per CDR3 protein. Counted here are roughly 54,000 distinct CDR3 sequences, about a tenth occurring once; the ten biggest clones make up approximately 1.7%. The time point: patch test 2, 6 weeks after DPC sensitization. Sample treatment: therapeutic diphenylcyclopropenone sensitization with weekly scalp DPC. Sequenced here: whole blood, sampled in connection with sensitization to the hapten diphenylcyclopropenone (DPC). Receptors originate from a woman aged 45-65 years with alopecia areata. Some clones in this sample may be carry-over from other donors' samples.

This clonotype was observed a handful of times. V and J are TRBV29-1 and TRBJ1-1; a possible D gene is TRBD1 (6 bases). The CDR3 is made up of 13 amino acids. The germline V and J ends were trimmed by 3 bases and 3 bases, with 11 bases remaining between them. Looked up from germline, CDR1 is SQVTM and CDR2 is ANQGSEA. The CDR3: CSVDQGLYTEAFF. DNA for the CDR3: TGCAGCGTTGATCAGGGGTTGTACACTGAAGCTTTCTTT.

The rearrangement uses TRBV7-2 and TRBJ1-5; D is uncertain. Per germline, CDR1 SGHTA and CDR2 FQGNSA. Trimming took off 0 bases at V and 6 bases at J, with 9 bases between the two ends. This CDR3 region has 14 residues. The CDR3 DNA follows: TGTGCCAGCAGCTTAGCTCCTTGGAGTCAGCCCCAGCATTTT. Translated, it gives CASSLAPWSQPQHF. Filled out from reference TRBV7-2 and TRBJ1-5, the complete variable domain reads GAGVSQSPSNKVTEKGKDVELRCDPISGHTALYWYRQSLGQGLEFLIYFQGNSAPDKSGLPSDRFSAERTGGSVSTLTIQRTQQEDSAVYLCASSLAPWSQPQHFGDGTRLSIL.

The chain employs TRBV5-1 and TRBJ2-5; 7 bases map to TRBD1. The CDR3 runs to 13 residues. Trimming at V came to 10 bases and at J to 5 bases, leaving 11 bases not matched to a gene. Germline lookup yields CDR1 SGHRS and CDR2 YFSETQ. CDR3 loop: CARGQGVFETQYF. The CDR3 nucleotides are TGCGCCCGGGGCCAGGGGGTTTTTGAGACCCAGTACTTC.

This chain links TRBV28 with TRBJ1-6, with 9 nucleotides matching TRBD1. The CDR3 spans 12 residues. Trimming cost V 11 bases and J 13 bases; bases outside gene matches: 9. Per the germline V gene, CDR1 is MDHEN and CDR2 is SYDVKM. The CDR3 spells CASWDRVSPLHF. CDR3 coding DNA: TGTGCCTCCTGGGACAGGGTCTCTCCCCTCCACTTT.

This clonotype was seen ten or more times. This sequence joins TRBV18 and TRBJ1-3; weak D call: TRBD1 (5 bases). V dropped 0 bases and J dropped 0 bases, with 9 bases sitting between them. The CDR3 totals 16 residues. The germline gives CDR1 KGHSH, CDR2 LQKENI. The CDR3 sequence: CASSPPGLTSGNTIYF. The CDR3 DNA reads TGTGCCAGCTCACCACCGGGACTGACCTCTGGAAACACCATATATTTT.

J is TRBJ2-7 and V is TRBV3-1; tentatively, D is TRBD1 (6 bases). V lost 1 base and J 5 bases, leaving 12 bases between the germline ends. The CDR3 runs 14 residues. Germline-derived CDR1 and CDR2 are LGHDT and YNNKEL (reference sequence). CDR3 region: CASSQGQGFDEQYF. CDR3 coding DNA: TGTGCCAGCAGCCAAGGTCAGGGGTTTGACGAGCAGTACTTC.

This clonotype was seen a handful of times. The J gene is TRBJ2-7, the V gene TRBV13, with TRBD1 identical over 9 bases. Trimming at V came to 4 bases and at J to 2 bases, leaving 6 bases not matched to a gene. Germline CDR1 PRHDT, CDR2 FYEKMQ (reference sequence). There are 15 residues in the CDR3. This CDR3 is CASSSRDRGTYEQYF. CDR3 nucleotide sequence: TGTGCCAGCAGCTCCCGAGACAGGGGGACCTACGAGCAGTACTTC.

The table lists this clonotype with many counts. The chain employs TRBV5-1 and TRBJ2-7; D possibly corresponds to TRBD1 (6 bases). V lost 0 bases to trimming and J lost 3 bases, with 13 bases between them. Per germline, CDR1 SGHRS and CDR2 YFSETQ. This CDR3 spans 15 amino acids. The CDR3 sequence: CASSLEGGPVYEQYF. In nucleotides, the CDR3 is TGCGCCAGCAGCTTGGAAGGGGGTCCGGTCTACGAGCAGTACTTC.

Only a few counts were recorded for this clonotype. The chain is built from TRBV7-9 and TRBJ1-1, with 11 positions matching TRBD1. After removal of 3 bases from V and 6 bases from J, the junction contained 6 bases not matched to a gene. This CDR3 contains 15 residues. CDR1 and CDR2 (germline): SEHNR, FQNEAQ (reference sequence). The CDR3 spells CASSLEPGQGAEAFF. The CDR3 nucleotides are TGTGCCAGCAGCTTGGAACCGGGACAGGGGGCTGAAGCTTTCTTT. The complete variable domain, with remaining parts taken from reference TRBV7-9 and TRBJ1-1, reads DTGVSQNPRHKITKRGQNVTFRCDPISEHNRLYWYRQTLGQGPEFLTYFQNEAQLEKSRLLSDRFSAERPKGSFSTLEIQRTEQGDSAMYLCASSLEPGQGAEAFFGQGTRLTVV.

The J gene is TRBJ2-7, the V gene TRBV28; D may be TRBD2 (6 bases). This CDR3 has 15 residues. Germline V CDR1 and CDR2: MDHEN, SYDVKM. The V gene lost 2 bases and the J gene lost 7 bases, with 18 bases spanning the gap. The CDR3 nucleotides read TGTGCCAGCAGTTTAGGGGCTAGCGACCAGTGGGAGCAGTACTTC. Translation: CASSLGASDQWEQYF.

The chain recombines TRBV20-1 with TRBJ2-3, with 10 bases fitting TRBD2. This CDR3 is 15 amino acids long. CDR1 and CDR2 (germline): DFQATT, SNEGSKA (reference sequence). The trim removed 5 bases at V and 6 bases at J, leaving 11 bases unmatched. The DNA of the CDR3 is TGCAGTGCTTCCAGCCTAGCGGGAGAAGGTGATACGCAGTATTTT. As protein: CSASSLAGEGDTQYF.

The V gene is TRBV28, the J gene TRBJ2-1; D is possibly TRBD1 or TRBD2 (5 bases each). The CDR3 is 13 residues long. Per the germline V gene, CDR1 is MDHEN and CDR2 is SYDVKM. The ends were cut back, 0 bases at V and 6 bases at J, with 6 bases in the middle. The CDR3: CASSLWGTNEQFF. The DNA for the CDR3 is TGTGCCAGCAGTTTATGGGGGACCAATGAGCAGTTCTTC.

This clonotype was counted only a few times. The gene calls are TRBV20-1 and TRBJ1-2; TRBD1 matches at 9 bases. The germline gives CDR1 DFQATT, CDR2 SNEGSKA (reference sequence). The CDR3 covers 13 residues. Unmatched junction bases numbered 6, after V lost 2 bases and J lost 8 bases. CDR3 nucleotides: TGCAGTGCTAGACCCGGACAGGGGACGGGCTACACCTTC. Amino acids: CSARPGQGTGYTF.

This clonotype turned up a few times. This rearrangement joins TRBV7-9 to TRBJ2-2; D gene uncertain. CDR3 length: 12 residues. Trimming pared 0 bases from V and 7 bases from J, leaving 3 bases between. Germline values: CDR1 SEHNR, CDR2 FQNEAQ (reference sequence). The CDR3 nucleotides are TGTGCCAGCAGCTTAGCGAGCGGGGAGCTGTTTTTT. Its protein is CASSLASGELFF.

This clonotype was detected many times. This chain uses TRBV6-1 with TRBJ1-5, with a possible D match to TRBD1 (5 bases). This CDR3 has 16 amino acids. From germline, CDR1 is MNHNS and CDR2 SASEGT. Deletions cut 1 base from V and 6 bases from J, with 16 bases between. CDR3 residues: CASSEVLSGQGQPQHF. For the CDR3, the DNA is TGTGCCAGCAGTGAAGTTTTGTCAGGGCAGGGTCAGCCCCAGCATTTT.

The rearrangement uses TRBV6-1 and TRBJ2-3, with 7 bases identical to TRBD1. Germline lookup yields CDR1 MNHNS and CDR2 SASEGT. The ends lost 2 bases at V and 1 base at J; junction bases unmatched: 3. CDR3 length equals 15 residues. The CDR3 DNA reads TGTGCCAGCAGTGAAATCGGGACAGGCACAGATACGCAGTATTTT. Encoded protein: CASSEIGTGTDTQYF.

This clonotype was observed a few times. CDR3 sequence reads: CASSLGTGQKRSPLHF. CDR3 nucleotides: TGTGCCAGCAGCTTGGGAACAGGTCAAAAACGTTCACCCCTCCACTTT. The chain joins TRBV5-8 to TRBJ1-6; D possibly corresponds to TRBD1 (5 bases). The CDR3 is 16 residues long. Trimming removed 0 bases from V and 9 bases from J, with 16 bases in between. Germline-derived CDR1 and CDR2 are SGHTS and YDEGEE.

Comment on this clonotype: With a much larger clone just one base away, this may be a read error. V and J are TRBV13 and TRBJ2-7; weak D call: TRBD1 (6 bases). This CDR3 has 14 residues. Germline assignment: CDR1 PRHDT and CDR2 FYEKMQ (reference sequence). The CDR3 nucleotides read TGTGCCGGCAGCTCGCCCAGGGGACCCAGGGAGCAGTACTTC. As protein: CAGSSPRGPREQYF.

This clonotype has at least ten counts. The CDR3 DNA reads as TGTGCCACCAGTGATACCGATTCTGGGGGAAAAGCTTTCTTT. Protein sequence: CATSDTDSGGKAFF. This chain joins TRBV24-1 and TRBJ1-1; D may be TRBD1 (5 bases). CDR1 and CDR2 (germline): KGHDR, SFDVKD. The CDR3 totals 14 residues. V was cut by 3 bases and J by 9 bases, with 16 bases left in between.

This clonotype has at least ten counts. This sequence joins TRBV10-3 and TRBJ2-5; D gene uncertain. V dropped 8 bases and J dropped 2 bases, with 9 bases sitting between them. Per germline, CDR1 ENHRY and CDR2 SYGVKD. CDR3 length: 12 residues. CDR3 in DNA: TGTGCCATCGGGCAAGCGCAAGAGACCCAGTACTTC. Amino acid sequence: CAIGQAQETQYF.

This clonotype was observed many times. The chain combines TRBV5-1 with TRBJ2-1; 7 bases are a match to TRBD1. In germline, CDR1 is SGHRS, CDR2 YFSETQ. The junction had 3 bases not matched to a gene; V was cut back by 4 bases and J by 2 bases. This CDR3 is built from 14 residues. The CDR3 DNA follows: TGCGCCAGCAGCCGGGACAGTACCTACAATGAGCAGTTCTTC. This codes for CASSRDSTYNEQFF.